Each of the 8 T cell receptor beta chains below was sequenced from the same sample in a study of cytomegalovirus exposure and HLA in healthy donors. A multiplex PCR was run with 60 Vbeta primers and 13 Jbeta primers. Using immunoSEQ multiplex PCR, the repertoire was profiled, and TCRdb retains in-frame clones only, with some absent. Here the sample spans about 170,000 clones, approximately 80% being singletons. The source material was PBMCs. The receptors were sampled from a woman in her forties or fifties in good health and CMV-seropositive.

V is TRBV6-6 and J is TRBJ1-2; TRBD1 matches 10 bases. This CDR3 is 16 amino acids long. Looked up from germline, CDR1 is MNHNY and CDR2 is SVGAGI (reference sequence). The J segment lost 3 bases and the V segment lost 9 bases, leaving 13 bases of the junction unmatched. This CDR3 is CASLDRGVRNDYGYTF. CDR3 DNA sequence: TGTGCCAGTCTGGACAGGGGGGTGAGAAACGACTATGGCTACACCTTC.

This chain connects TRBV19 to TRBJ1-4, with 7 bases aligning to TRBD1. J lost 4 bases, V lost 6 bases, and 2 bases had no gene match. This CDR3 comprises 13 residues. Germline CDR1 is LNHDA and CDR2 is SQIVND (reference sequence). The CDR3 bases are TGTGCCAGTAGAGGGACAGATAATGAAAAACTGTTTTTT. Translating gives CASRGTDNEKLFF. The complete variable domain, with remaining parts taken from reference TRBV19 and TRBJ1-4, reads DGGITQSPKYLFRKEGQNVTLSCEQNLNHDAMYWYRQDPGQGLRLIYYSQIVNDFQKGDIAEGYSVSREKKESFPLTVTSAQKNPTAFYLCASRGTDNEKLFFGSGTQLSVL.

The genes are TRBV19 and TRBJ2-7, with D perhaps TRBD1 (6 bases). Germline CDR1 and CDR2: LNHDA and SQIVND (reference sequence). The CDR3 runs 15 residues. V lost 2 bases to trimming and J lost 0 bases, with 11 bases between them. The CDR3 is CASSIPARGSYEQYF. In DNA form, the CDR3 reads TGTGCCAGTAGTATACCCGCCAGGGGCTCCTACGAGCAGTACTTC.

To note about this clone: Sequence at one end of the junction differs from germline and may be a read error. The chain couples TRBV5-6 to TRBJ1-1; 7 nucleotides align to TRBD1. The CDR3 spans 14 residues. The germline gives CDR1 SGHDT, CDR2 YYEEEE. DNA for the CDR3: TGTGCCAGCATCTTGGGGCCAGGGGGGTCTGAAGCTTTCTTT. Translated, it gives CASILGPGGSEAFF.

The rearrangement joins TRBV7-8 to TRBJ1-1, with D hard to call. V lost 1 base, J lost 3 bases, and 6 bases lay in between. Per germline, CDR1 SGHVS and CDR2 FQNEAQ. This CDR3 is built from 13 residues. The CDR3 spells CASSLVRDTEAFF. As DNA, the CDR3 is TGTGCCAGCAGCTTAGTGCGAGACACTGAAGCTTTCTTT.

The chain combines TRBV30 with TRBJ2-7, with 7 bases lining up with TRBD2. CDR3 length: 14 amino acids. Germline lookup yields CDR1 GTSNPN and CDR2 SVGIG (reference sequence). After removal of 0 bases from V and 4 bases from J, the junction contained 6 bases not matched to a gene. CDR3 residues: CAWSVGGGSYEQYF. The CDR3 coding sequence is TGTGCCTGGAGTGTAGGCGGGGGTTCTTACGAGCAGTACTTC. The full variable domain, with the rest looked up from reference TRBV30 and TRBJ2-7, is SQTIHQWPATLVQPVGSPLSLECTVEGTSNPNLYWYRQAAGRGLQLLFYSVGIGQISSEVPQNLSASRPQDRQFILSSKKLLLSDSGFYLCAWSVGGGSYEQYFGPGTRLTVT.

The J gene is TRBJ2-5, the V gene TRBV19; 11 bases fit TRBD2. CDR1 and CDR2 (germline): LNHDA, SQIVND (reference sequence). The CDR3 contains 16 residues. J was trimmed by 0 bases and V by 5 bases; bases with no gene match: 5. The CDR3 bases are TGTGCCAGTAGTCCCCGACTAGCGGGGTACCAAGAGACCCAGTACTTC. It specifies CASSPRLAGYQETQYF.

The chain couples TRBV6-5 to TRBJ1-2, with D unresolved. Germline V CDR1 and CDR2: MNHEY, SVGAGI. Deletions cut 5 bases from V and 7 bases from J, with 14 bases between. This CDR3 is 13 amino acids long. CDR3 region: CASSEGGLTGYTF. CDR3 sequence (DNA): TGTGCCAGCAGTGAAGGAGGGTTAACTGGCTACACCTTC.